Following are 27 T cell receptor beta chains from one sample sequenced in a study of control samples from healthy donors and cancer patients. TCRdb's copy holds only in-frame clones and misses some; the assay was immunoSEQ multiplex PCR. The sample shows over 100,000 clones, 85% to 90% of them seen only once. Input material: blood. The receptors here all came from a woman aged 50 to 65 in good health.

The rearrangement uses TRBV18 and TRBJ2-7; 9 bases are a match to TRBD1. CDR3 length equals 15 residues. V gave up 1 base and J gave up 3 bases; unmatched junction bases: 4. Germline V gives CDR1 KGHSH, CDR2 LQKENI. In DNA form, the CDR3 reads TGTGCCAGCTCACCACTCGGGACAGGGAACTACGAGCAGTACTTC. Residues: CASSPLGTGNYEQYF.

The V and J genes are TRBV6-1 and TRBJ1-2; D is perhaps TRBD1 (5 bases). Per germline, CDR1 MNHNS and CDR2 SASEGT. The V gene lost 0 bases and the J gene lost 2 bases, with 10 bases spanning the gap. The length of the CDR3 is 15 residues. The CDR3 loop is CASSEARWGNYGYTF. CDR3 DNA: TGTGCCAGCAGTGAAGCGCGTTGGGGCAACTATGGCTACACCTTC.

The J gene is TRBJ1-1, the V gene TRBV7-2; the match to TRBD1 covers 11 bases. Germline CDR1 reads SGHTA; CDR2 reads FQGNSA. The CDR3 covers 14 residues. With V trimmed by 4 bases and J by 4 bases, 2 bases remained unmatched. CDR3 amino acids: CASSSDRGLTEAFF. The CDR3 DNA reads as TGTGCCAGCAGCTCGGACAGGGGGCTCACTGAAGCTTTCTTT.

This clone was detected a few times. The chain has TRBV2 and TRBJ1-2; no clear D gene. The CDR3 length is 13 residues. V was trimmed by 3 bases and J by 8 bases, leaving 13 bases between them. Germline V gene sequence: CDR1 SNHLY, CDR2 FYNNEI. The CDR3 sequence is CASSELGDQGYTF. CDR3 sequence (DNA): TGTGCCAGCAGTGAGTTGGGAGATCAGGGCTACACCTTC. The full variable domain, with the rest looked up from reference TRBV2 and TRBJ1-2, is EPEVTQTPSHQVTQMGQEVILRCVPISNHLYFYWYRQILGQKVEFLVSFYNNEISEKSEIFDDQFSVERPDGSNFTLKIRSTKLEDSAMYFCASSELGDQGYTFGSGTRLTVV.

The chain couples TRBV15 to TRBJ1-5; D gene unclear. The V gene's germline CDR1 is LNHNV and CDR2 YYDKDF (reference sequence). This CDR3 is built from 15 residues. The V gene lost 1 base and the J gene lost 2 bases, with 9 bases spanning the gap. In DNA, the CDR3 is TGTGCCACCAGCAGAGTCGGGCCCCGCAATCAGCCCCAGCATTTT. Its translation is CATSRVGPRNQPQHF.

CDR3 nucleotides: TGCAGCGTTGAAGTGGTACAGGGGTACACCGGGGAGCTGTTTTTT. Translation gives CSVEVVQGYTGELFF. The chain recombines TRBV29-1 with TRBJ2-2; 7 positions match TRBD1. Germline V gene lookup returns CDR1 SQVTM and CDR2 ANQGSEA. The CDR3 totals 15 residues. V shed 1 base and J 3 bases; nucleotides not matched to a gene: 5.

This clone came up a few times. The chain recombines TRBV25-1 with TRBJ2-7; possible D gene TRBD1, 6 bases. CDR1 is MGHDK and CDR2 is SYGVNS in the germline V gene. Trimming pared 4 bases from V and 2 bases from J, leaving 9 bases between. The CDR3 is made up of 13 amino acids. CDR3 nucleotides: TGTGCCAGCAGTGGGCAGGGGACCTACGAGCAGTACTTC. It translates to CASSGQGTYEQYF.

The rearrangement links TRBV30 to TRBJ1-2; TRBD1 matches at 7 bases. The CDR3 contains 13 residues. The germline V gene has CDR1 GTSNPN and CDR2 SVGIG (reference sequence). With 4 bases clipped from V and 4 bases from J, the junction kept 6 bases outside the gene matches. DNA for the CDR3: TGTGCCTGGATGACCGGGACAGCCTATGGCTACACCTTC. This translates into CAWMTGTAYGYTF.

V gene TRBV7-3 combines with J gene TRBJ2-7, with a weak D call TRBD2 (6 bases). The V gene lost 10 bases and the J gene lost 0 bases, with 19 bases spanning the gap. The CDR3 has 15 amino acids. Germline CDR1 reads SGHTA; CDR2 reads FQGTGA. Here the CDR3 DNA reads TGTGCCACCTTGGTTTGTCGGGAGAGCTCCTACGAGCAGTACTTC. It encodes CATLVCRESSYEQYF.

The chain employs TRBV11-2 and TRBJ2-7; possibly TRBD2 for D (5 bases). Germline V lookup: CDR1 SGHAT, CDR2 FQNNGV. V was clipped by 6 bases and J by 7 bases, with 19 bases between them. The CDR3 loop spans 14 amino acids. DNA of the CDR3: TGTGCCAGCAGTCAGGCGGGCCCCCCTGGGGAGCAGTACGTC. Translating gives CASSQAGPPGEQYV.

The chain employs TRBV28 and TRBJ1-5, with D possibly matching TRBD1 (5 bases). Trimming cost V 6 bases and J 1 base, with 16 bases left between them. The CDR3 has 16 amino acids. Looked up from germline, CDR1 is MDHEN and CDR2 is SYDVKM. The chain's CDR3 is CASSPMLGGSNQPQHF. CDR3 in DNA: TGTGCCAGCAGCCCGATGCTCGGGGGAAGCAATCAGCCCCAGCATTTT.

This chain uses TRBV12-5 with TRBJ1-1; D is unresolved. This CDR3 has 12 residues. Germline V gene lookup returns CDR1 LGHNT and CDR2 FRNRAP. Trimming left V 2 bases short and J 5 bases short, with 6 bases between. The CDR3 DNA is TGTGCTAGTGGTTTGAGAGGTACTGAAGCTTTCTTT. It is translated as CASGLRGTEAFF.

The J gene is TRBJ2-5, the V gene TRBV18; a weak D match, TRBD1 (5 bases). The CDR3 consists of 14 residues. Germline V lookup: CDR1 KGHSH, CDR2 LQKENI. V shed 2 bases and J shed 5 bases, with 12 bases lying between them. As DNA, the CDR3 is TGTGCCAGCTCACCAGGGCAGGGCGTGGAGACCCAGTACTTC. Protein: CASSPGQGVETQYF.

CDR3: CATGLGLADGPGETQYF. In DNA, the CDR3 is TGTGCCACCGGACTGGGGTTAGCTGACGGGCCCGGGGAGACCCAGTACTTC. The chain couples TRBV10-3 to TRBJ2-5, with D possibly being TRBD2 (5 bases). The V gene's germline CDR1 is ENHRY and CDR2 SYGVKD. V dropped 10 bases and J dropped 5 bases, with 29 bases sitting between them. CDR3 length equals 17 residues.

This clone was seen a single time. The CDR3 spells CASSDTGARGNQPQHF. CDR3 DNA: TGTGCCAGCAGTGATACAGGGGCGAGAGGGAATCAGCCCCAGCATTTT. The chain joins TRBV2 to TRBJ1-5; 7 nucleotides align to TRBD1. CDR3 length: 16 residues. After removal of 3 bases from V and 4 bases from J, the junction contained 9 bases not matched to a gene. Per the germline V gene, CDR1 is SNHLY and CDR2 is FYNNEI.

This clone was seen once. This chain joins TRBV14 and TRBJ2-3; 10 bases map to TRBD2. This CDR3 comprises 15 residues. V lost 5 bases and J lost 2; bases outside the gene matches: 4. Germline V gene lookup returns CDR1 SGHDN and CDR2 FVKESK. This CDR3 reads CASSELAGYTDTQYF. CDR3 nucleotide sequence: TGTGCCAGCAGCGAACTAGCGGGATACACAGATACGCAGTATTTT.

V usage is TRBV11-2 and J usage is TRBJ2-3; D is ambiguous. The germline CDR1 and CDR2 sequences are SGHAT and FQNNGV. The germline V and J ends were trimmed by 4 bases and 5 bases, with 10 bases remaining between them. The length of the CDR3 is 13 residues. CDR3 bases: TGTGCCAGCAGCTCCGTTTCGGTAGATACGCAGTATTTT. Protein: CASSSVSVDTQYF.

The rearrangement links TRBV9 to TRBJ2-3; D might be TRBD2 (5 bases). The germline CDR1 and CDR2 sequences are SGDLS and YYNGEE. Deletions cut 2 bases from V and 6 bases from J, with 16 bases between. CDR3 length equals 15 residues. DNA for the CDR3: TGTGCCAGCAGCGTGGGCGGGCCCCCTCGGGATACGCAGTATTTT. It specifies CASSVGGPPRDTQYF.

This chain uses TRBV30 with TRBJ1-2; perhaps TRBD1 as D (5 bases). V shed 6 bases and J shed 2 bases, with 16 bases lying between them. The germline V gene encodes CDR1 GTSNPN and CDR2 SVGIG (reference sequence). This CDR3 comprises 14 residues. The CDR3 protein is CACPLGGKNYGYTF. The DNA of the CDR3 is TGTGCCTGTCCCCTGGGGGGTAAGAACTATGGCTACACCTTC.

The rearrangement joins TRBV20-1 to TRBJ2-7; TRBD2 matches 11 bases. In germline, CDR1 is DFQATT, CDR2 SNEGSKA (reference sequence). V lost 3 bases to trimming and J lost 1 base; unmatched junction nucleotides: 2. The CDR3 runs to 14 residues. The CDR3 region is CSASRTSGSYEQYF. CDR3 DNA: TGCAGTGCTAGTAGGACTAGCGGGTCCTACGAGCAGTACTTC.

The chain employs TRBV6-2 or TRBV6-3 and TRBJ1-4; tentatively, D is TRBD1 (5 bases). This CDR3 contains 12 residues. With 2 bases removed from V and 14 bases from J, the gap between germline ends came to 12 bases. The germline V gene has CDR1 MNHEY and CDR2 SVGEGT. CDR3 sequence: CASSYTGFGLFF. The CDR3 region has the DNA TGTGCCAGCAGTTACACAGGATTCGGGCTGTTTTTT.

The genes are TRBV6-5 and TRBJ2-1, with TRBD1 identical over 10 bases. V gave up 10 bases and J gave up 4 bases; unmatched junction bases: 10. This CDR3 comprises 15 residues. The germline CDR1 and CDR2 sequences are MNHEY and SVGAGI. The CDR3 sequence: CATAVRDRGYNEQFF. The CDR3 nucleotides are TGTGCCACCGCCGTCCGGGACAGGGGATACAATGAGCAGTTCTTC.

The J gene is TRBJ1-1, the V gene TRBV30; 8 bases map to TRBD1. J lost 4 bases, V lost 5 bases, and 6 bases had no gene match. The CDR3 runs to 13 residues. Germline lookup yields CDR1 GTSNPN and CDR2 SVGIG (reference sequence). The CDR3 DNA reads as TGTGCCTGGCTGACAGGGGACGCCACTGAAGCTTTCTTT. Translating it yields CAWLTGDATEAFF.

The genes are TRBV5-1 and TRBJ1-4, with D tentatively TRBD1 (5 bases). The CDR3 extends over 13 amino acids. Germline V gives CDR1 SGHRS, CDR2 YFSETQ. The V and J ends lost 4 bases and 3 bases respectively, with 7 bases between them. Here the CDR3 DNA reads TGCGCCAGCAGCGAGGGACCTAATGAAAAACTGTTTTTT. Its translation is CASSEGPNEKLFF.

The chain joins TRBV29-1 to TRBJ2-7; D perhaps matches TRBD1 (5 bases). Trimming took 3 bases from V and 2 from J, leaving 11 bases between them. There are 13 residues in the CDR3. Germline CDR1 and CDR2: SQVTM and ANQGSEA. CDR3 DNA sequence: TGCAGCGTTGAGGCAGGGCTGCCCTACGAGCAGTACTTC. This encodes CSVEAGLPYEQYF.

This sequence joins TRBV11-2 and TRBJ2-1; D is undetermined. Trimming removed 4 bases from V and 7 bases from J, with 8 bases in between. CDR1 and CDR2 from the germline V gene are SGHAT and FQNNGV. This CDR3 is 12 amino acids long. This chain's CDR3 is CASSYSKNEQFF. The CDR3 nucleotides are TGTGCCAGCAGCTATAGCAAGAATGAGCAGTTCTTC.

The table lists this clone with a count of one. The rearrangement joins TRBV7-9 to TRBJ2-1, with 8 bases aligning to TRBD2. Trimming at V came to 4 bases and at J to 6 bases, leaving 5 bases not matched to a gene. Germline V gene data show CDR1 as SEHNR and CDR2 as FQNEAQ (reference sequence). This CDR3 is built from 14 residues. The CDR3 protein is CASSYHGGGNEQFF. The CDR3 DNA follows: TGTGCCAGCAGCTACCACGGGGGGGGCAATGAGCAGTTCTTC.